The clone carrying this TCR beta chain has only one observation. Its antigen is not identified. The junction departs from the called germline gene at one end, perhaps through a read error. Regarding time point: persistent/refractory GD, antithyroid drugs over 5 years with positive TRAb. The TCR library was prepared using RNA isolated from PBMCs. The patients were drawn from one endocrinology department in Xi'an, China. A roughly 8.7-milliliter sample of peripheral blood was drawn into EDTA tubes. This record comes from a study of regulatory T cells in long-lasting Graves disease. The study, taken as a whole, reports: The TCR repertoire of persistent Graves' patients was less diverse than that of newly diagnosed ones.

Construction of the TCR beta libraries employed iRepertoire HTBI primers in conjunction with Arm-PCR of CDR3 regions. How the authors handled the data: In the combined samples, some 59 TRBV and 14 TRBJ segments were identified. TCRdb re-called the multiplex PCR reads through MiXCR, storing one row per CDR3 protein. TCRdb, not the original authors, processed these V and J calls. The sample has fewer than 400,000 distinct CDR3 sequences; 20% are singletons. The CDR3 runs to 14 residues. The J gene is TRBJ2-4, the V gene TRBV12-3 or TRBV12-4, with D possibly being TRBD2 (5 bases). This receptor was obtained from a female donor with Graves disease. The sample was peripheral blood mononuclear cells (PBMCs), taken when the disease was refractory, from a patient treated with antithyroid drugs. CDR3 sequence reads: CASSSAEAKNVQYF. Here the CDR3 DNA reads TGTGCCAGCAGTTCAGCGGAGGCCAAAAACGTTCAGTACTTC.